Following are 21 T cell receptor beta chains from one sample sequenced in a study of blood T cell repertoires in COVID-19. Some clones are missing from TCRdb's copy, which holds only in-frame ones; the method was immunoSEQ multiplex PCR. Among approximately 10,000 clones listed, about 71% were seen once. Input material: peripheral blood. These receptors were collected from a man aged 55 to 70 with COVID-19, enrolled during active disease.

The V and J genes are TRBV19 and TRBJ1-2; D might be TRBD1 (5 bases). With 4 bases removed from V and 4 bases from J, the gap between germline ends came to 16 bases. Germline loops: CDR1 LNHDA, CDR2 SQIVND (reference sequence). The CDR3 is 15 amino acids. The DNA for the CDR3 is TGTGCCAGTAGTACCGGCCCAGGAGGGGTCTATGGCTACACCTTC. Translation gives CASSTGPGGVYGYTF.

The rearrangement joins TRBV6-5 to TRBJ1-6; D is possibly TRBD1 (6 bases). Trimming removed 5 bases from V and 8 bases from J, with 7 bases in between. The CDR3 spans 12 residues. Germline values: CDR1 MNHEY, CDR2 SVGAGI. CDR3 sequence: CASSTGYSPLHF. The CDR3 bases are TGTGCCAGCAGTACAGGGTATTCACCCCTCCACTTT.

The genes are TRBV3-1 (or the pseudogene TRBV3-2) and TRBJ2-7; no clear D gene. This CDR3 spans 15 amino acids. V was shortened by 4 bases and J by 2 bases, with 15 bases between the two germline ends. Germline CDR1 reads LGHDT; CDR2 reads YNNKEL (reference sequence). The CDR3 DNA sequence: TGTGCCAGCAGCCCCCGAGTTCTTATGACCTACGAGCAGTACTTC. This gives the protein CASSPRVLMTYEQYF.

The rearrangement uses TRBV7-9 and TRBJ2-2; D is possibly TRBD2 (6 bases). The CDR3 loop spans 19 amino acids. Germline CDR1 is SEHNR and CDR2 is FQNEAQ (reference sequence). Trimming took 5 bases from V and 4 from J, leaving 26 bases between them. The CDR3 DNA is TGTGCCAGCAGCCCCATTGGGACCAGACAACGGGAGTCCACCGGGGAGCTGTTTTTT. Translated: CASSPIGTRQRESTGELFF.

The chain combines TRBV5-1 with TRBJ1-1; 10 nucleotides align to TRBD1. Germline values: CDR1 SGHRS, CDR2 YFSETQ. The CDR3 is made up of 15 amino acids. V dropped 4 bases and J dropped 4; count of bases not matched to a gene: 7. The chain's CDR3 is CASSAWTGGITEAFF. The CDR3 region has the DNA TGCGCCAGCAGCGCATGGACAGGGGGTATCACTGAAGCTTTCTTT.

The DNA for the CDR3 is TGTGCCAGTAGTGTAGCGGGGGGTTACACAGATACGCAGTATTTT. It specifies CASSVAGGYTDTQYF. The V and J genes are TRBV19 and TRBJ2-3, with 10 positions matching TRBD2. CDR3 length: 15 residues. Unmatched junction bases numbered 4, after V lost 5 bases and J lost 2 bases. The germline CDR1 and CDR2 sequences are LNHDA and SQIVND (reference sequence).

This clone was detected only once. This chain joins TRBV2 and TRBJ1-1, with D possibly TRBD1 on 6 matching bases. Looked up from germline, CDR1 is SNHLY and CDR2 is FYNNEI. The ends were cut back, 6 bases at V and 1 base at J, with 12 bases in the middle. The CDR3 contains 14 residues. In DNA, the CDR3 is TGTGCCAGCAGAGAGGCAGGGGAGAACACTGAAGCTTTCTTT. Translating gives CASREAGENTEAFF. The full variable domain, rest sourced from reference TRBV2 and TRBJ1-1, is EPEVTQTPSHQVTQMGQEVILRCVPISNHLYFYWYRQILGQKVEFLVSFYNNEISEKSEIFDDQFSVERPDGSNFTLKIRSTKLEDSAMYFCASREAGENTEAFFGQGTRLTVV.

The gene calls are TRBV11-3 and TRBJ2-2; D ambiguous. Per germline, CDR1 SGHNT and CDR2 YENEEA. Trimming shortened V by 4 bases and J by 2 bases, and 2 bases separated the two germline ends. The CDR3 extends over 12 amino acids. CDR3 DNA: TGTGCCAGCAGCTCAAACACCGGGGAGCTGTTTTTT. This sequence encodes CASSSNTGELFF.

The chain employs TRBV28 and TRBJ1-2; tentative D call: TRBD1 (5 bases). Germline V CDR1 and CDR2: MDHEN, SYDVKM. The CDR3 length is 15 residues. Trimming pared 6 bases from V and 1 base from J, leaving 15 bases between. The CDR3: CASRRALGDNYGYTF. CDR3 sequence (DNA): TGTGCCAGCAGACGGGCCCTAGGGGATAACTATGGCTACACCTTC.

The V call is TRBV3-1 (or the pseudogene TRBV3-2), the J call TRBJ2-3; 8 nucleotides align to TRBD1. The ends lost 2 bases at V and 2 bases at J; junction bases unmatched: 9. The CDR3 length is 17 residues. The germline V gene has CDR1 LGHDT and CDR2 YNNKEL (reference sequence). The CDR3, as DNA: TGTGCCAGCAGCCAAACTGGACAGGGTTCATTCACAGATACGCAGTATTTT. Residues: CASSQTGQGSFTDTQYF.

The rearrangement joins TRBV19 to TRBJ1-1, with D hard to call. V dropped 5 bases and J dropped 1 base, with 8 bases sitting between them. Germline V lookup: CDR1 LNHDA, CDR2 SQIVND (reference sequence). The CDR3 is 13 residues long. The CDR3 region is CASSWSPNTEAFF. In nucleotides, the CDR3 is TGTGCCAGTAGTTGGAGCCCGAACACTGAAGCTTTCTTT.

The chain carries TRBV30 and TRBJ2-3; perhaps TRBD2 as D (6 bases). Germline V CDR1 and CDR2: GTSNPN, SVGIG (reference sequence). The CDR3 runs 13 residues. Between the trimmed V and J ends, which lost 1 base and 3 bases, there was a span of 8 bases. The CDR3 bases are TGTGCCTGGAGTGCCGGGAGTACAGATACGCAGTATTTT. Translating it yields CAWSAGSTDTQYF.

This clone was recorded only once. The chain uses TRBV11-1 and TRBJ2-5; tentative D call: TRBD1 (5 bases). The CDR3 is 14 residues long. Germline CDR1 reads SGHAT; CDR2 reads FQDESV (reference sequence). The V end was cut by 4 bases, the J end by 3 bases, with 12 bases between. This CDR3 reads CASSSWGREETQYF. CDR3 sequence (DNA): TGTGCCAGCAGCTCGTGGGGCAGGGAAGAGACCCAGTACTTC.

This rearrangement joins TRBV18 to TRBJ1-1; 10 bases are shared with TRBD1. Trimming removed 6 bases from V and 0 bases from J; junction bases left unmatched: 4. CDR1 and CDR2 (germline): KGHSH, LQKENI. This CDR3 spans 15 amino acids. The chain's CDR3 is CASSRQGALNTEAFF. The CDR3 region has the DNA TGTGCCAGCTCGCGACAGGGGGCCTTGAACACTGAAGCTTTCTTT.

The chain uses TRBV5-4 and TRBJ1-6, with D possibly matching TRBD1 (6 bases). The V and J ends lost 5 bases and 9 bases respectively, with 21 bases between them. This CDR3 has 16 residues. Germline loops: CDR1 SGHNT, CDR2 YYREEE (reference sequence). The CDR3, as DNA: TGTGCCAGCAGTCCATCCCCCCAGGGGCAGAGTTCACCCCTCCACTTT. Translation gives CASSPSPQGQSSPLHF.

The V gene is TRBV27, the J gene TRBJ2-5, with TRBD1 as a possible D gene (5 bases). Deletions cut 11 bases from V and 5 bases from J, with 18 bases between. Germline V gene lookup returns CDR1 MNHEY and CDR2 SMNVEV (reference sequence). The CDR3 extends over 13 amino acids. The CDR3 sequence is CAVGMGPWETQYF. The CDR3 DNA reads TGTGCCGTGGGAATGGGGCCGTGGGAGACCCAGTACTTC.

This clone was recorded once. The CDR3 DNA reads TGTGCCAGCAGCCAACTTCCTCGGGACAGTATGGGGCTCGAGCAGTACTTC. Amino acid sequence: CASSQLPRDSMGLEQYF. The chain links TRBV11-2 to TRBJ2-7; TRBD1 agrees at 7 bases. The ends lost 5 bases at V and 6 bases at J; junction bases unmatched: 19. This CDR3 has 17 residues. Germline V gives CDR1 SGHAT, CDR2 FQNNGV.

The chain uses TRBV4-2 and TRBJ1-1; D is uncertain. The CDR3 runs to 15 residues. V dropped 1 base and J dropped 3 bases, with 12 bases sitting between them. The germline V gene has CDR1 LGHNA and CDR2 YNFKEQ. The CDR3 region is CASSQAVFQDTEAFF. CDR3 coding DNA: TGTGCCAGCAGCCAAGCAGTCTTCCAGGACACTGAAGCTTTCTTT.

In its sample, this clone was seen a few times. The chain is built from TRBV14 and TRBJ2-5; D possibly corresponds to TRBD2 (5 bases). The V gene's germline CDR1 is SGHDN and CDR2 FVKESK. Trimming took off 0 bases at V and 2 bases at J, with 16 bases between the two ends. The CDR3 runs 17 residues. CDR3: CASSQDRRESDQETQYF. CDR3 DNA sequence: TGTGCCAGCAGCCAAGACCGAAGGGAGTCTGATCAAGAGACCCAGTACTTC.

This sequence joins TRBV7-2 and TRBJ1-1; D unclear. The CDR3 contains 13 residues. The V gene's germline CDR1 is SGHTA and CDR2 FQGNSA. V was clipped by 5 bases and J by 5 bases, with 12 bases between them. CDR3 residues: CASSVRRDTEAFF. Written as DNA, the CDR3 is TGTGCCAGCAGCGTCCGACGGGATACTGAAGCTTTCTTT.

CDR3 nucleotide sequence: TGTGCTAGTGGTTCGTCTCTATTCAACCAGCCCCAGCATTTT. Its protein is CASGSSLFNQPQHF. This chain joins TRBV12-5 and TRBJ1-5; D is uncertain. V was clipped by 4 bases and J by 7 bases, with 14 bases between them. CDR1 is LGHNT, CDR2 FRNRAP, per germline. The CDR3 has 14 residues.